The sample holds a few counts of the clone carrying this T cell receptor (beta chain). Antigen specificity is unknown. The sample is drawn from a study of CD8 T cells in ankylosing spondylitis. The study's findings and limits: Enrichment of disease-linked clones was reportedly significant in matched ankylosing spondylitis synovial fluid. Among TCR beta sequences, a motif of roughly 8 highly homologous variants appeared characteristic of ankylosing spondylitis blood.

V lost 7 bases and J lost 4; bases outside the gene matches: 9. Germline V gene data show CDR1 as SQVTM and CDR2 as ANQGSEA. CDR3 size: 14 residues. Quantitative 5'-RACE with molecular barcodes was used to make the TCR beta libraries. TCRdb reprocessed the 5' RACE reads with MiXCR, giving one entry per CDR3 protein. The sample lists 500,000 to 550,000 distinct CDR3 sequences, roughly 13% seen once, with under 7.5% in the top ten. Sequencing was carried out using blood, either unsorted or a sorted T cell fraction (not recorded which). The chain couples TRBV29-1 to TRBJ2-3; 9 bases match TRBD2. This TCR was sampled from a male donor with ankylosing spondylitis. The chain's CDR3 is CSDRSGRGADTQYF. The DNA for the CDR3 is TGCAGCGACCGTAGCGGGAGAGGAGCAGATACGCAGTATTTT.